Below are 30 T cell receptor beta chains sequenced from a single sample in a study of blood T cell repertoires in COVID-19. Data came from immunoSEQ multiplex PCR; TCRdb stores just in-frame clones and leaves some out. Among 85,000 to 90,000 clones listed, around four fifths were seen once. Sequencing was carried out using peripheral blood. The receptors come from a man aged 65 to 85 with acute or convalescent COVID-19.

This chain uses TRBV7-9 with TRBJ1-1; 7 nucleotides agree with TRBD1. CDR1 SEHNR and CDR2 FQNEAQ come from the germline V gene (reference sequence). This CDR3 spans 13 amino acids. V lost 5 bases, J lost 4 bases, and 4 bases stayed unmatched. CDR3 region: CASSNPGGTEAFF. Here the CDR3 DNA reads TGTGCCAGCAGCAACCCAGGGGGCACTGAAGCTTTCTTT.

This chain links TRBV28 with TRBJ2-1; 7 nucleotides align to TRBD1. The CDR3 runs 15 residues. Germline V CDR1 and CDR2: MDHEN, SYDVKM. Unmatched junction bases numbered 4, after V lost 1 base and J lost 4 bases. The CDR3 loop is CASSLLGTEYNEQFF. CDR3 DNA: TGTGCCAGCAGTTTATTAGGGACAGAATACAATGAGCAGTTCTTC.

The V call is TRBV4-1, the J call TRBJ2-5; D remains unclear. Germline assignment: CDR1 MGHRA and CDR2 YSYEKL. The V gene lost 0 bases and the J gene lost 1 base, with 6 bases spanning the gap. This CDR3 is 14 amino acids long. The CDR3 DNA is TGCGCCAGCAGCCAAGAACAGCTCCAAGAGACCCAGTACTTC. Its translation: CASSQEQLQETQYF.

The chain couples TRBV15 to TRBJ2-7, with a weak D call TRBD1 (6 bases). Trimming took off 2 bases at V and 4 bases at J, with 9 bases between the two ends. CDR1 LNHNV and CDR2 YYDKDF come from the germline V gene (reference sequence). The CDR3 is 13 amino acids. For the CDR3, the DNA is TGTGCCACCAGCAGATACGGACAGTACGAGCAGTACTTC. This codes for CATSRYGQYEQYF.

The rearrangement links TRBV4-1 to TRBJ1-4; 7 bases agree with TRBD1. CDR3 length equals 15 residues. Germline loops: CDR1 MGHRA, CDR2 YSYEKL. The ends lost 3 bases at V and 2 bases at J; junction bases unmatched: 3. The CDR3 DNA sequence: TGCGCCAGCAGCCAGACAGGGTCCACTAATGAAAAACTGTTTTTT. Protein product: CASSQTGSTNEKLFF.

The rearrangement uses TRBV6-5 and TRBJ2-2, with TRBD1 identical over 10 bases. Germline CDR1 and CDR2: MNHEY and SVGAGI. The CDR3 spans 15 residues. V lost 6 bases to trimming and J lost 4 bases; unmatched junction nucleotides: 5. The CDR3 is CASSRTGGITGELFF. The CDR3 DNA is TGTGCCAGCAGCAGGACAGGGGGGATCACCGGGGAGCTGTTTTTT.

The rearrangement joins TRBV28 to TRBJ2-3; no definite D call. This CDR3 spans 12 amino acids. Trimming cost V 6 bases and J 0 bases, with 4 bases left between them. Looked up from germline, CDR1 is MDHEN and CDR2 is SYDVKM. The DNA of the CDR3 is TGTGCCAGCAGGGAGAGCACAGATACGCAGTATTTT. Amino acid sequence: CASRESTDTQYF.

The V call is TRBV28, the J call TRBJ1-2; D is uncertain. The CDR3 consists of 13 residues. V lost 5 bases and J 4 bases, leaving 11 bases between the germline ends. CDR1 MDHEN and CDR2 SYDVKM come from the germline V gene. The CDR3 is CASSLIGFYGYTF. The CDR3 coding sequence is TGTGCCAGCAGTCTCATCGGTTTCTATGGCTACACCTTC.

This chain connects TRBV3-1 (or the pseudogene TRBV3-2) to TRBJ1-1; 7 nucleotides align to TRBD1. V gave up 7 bases and J gave up 4 bases; unmatched junction bases: 0. The germline CDR1 and CDR2 sequences are LGHDT and YNNKEL (reference sequence). This CDR3 has 11 residues. The CDR3 reads CASKGATEAFF. CDR3 nucleotide sequence: TGTGCCAGCAAGGGGGCCACTGAAGCTTTCTTT.

The chain employs TRBV28 and TRBJ2-5, with D perhaps matching TRBD2 (6 bases). CDR3 length: 16 residues. The germline V gene encodes CDR1 MDHEN and CDR2 SYDVKM. Trimming took 8 bases from V and 5 from J, leaving 24 bases between them. CDR3 DNA: TGTGCCAGCCTTCCTTTGGAGGGCGAGTTGGTGGAGACCCAGTACTTC. Translating gives CASLPLEGELVETQYF.

The chain recombines TRBV10-1 with TRBJ1-2, with D hard to call. V was pared by 3 bases and J by 4 bases, with 6 bases between. The CDR3 runs to 12 residues. CDR1 and CDR2 from the germline V gene are WNHNN and SYGVQD (reference sequence). CDR3: CASSEYSYGYTF. The CDR3 bases are TGCGCCAGCAGTGAATACAGCTATGGCTACACCTTC.

This chain joins TRBV28 and TRBJ1-1; no clear D. The CDR3 has 12 amino acids. V dropped 7 bases and J dropped 7 bases, with 13 bases sitting between them. Germline loops: CDR1 MDHEN, CDR2 SYDVKM. The CDR3 nucleotides are TGTGCCAGCACGGAACGGGAGCTTGAAGCTTTCTTT. It codes for CASTERELEAFF.

The chain links TRBV11-2 to TRBJ2-1; possibly TRBD1 for D (5 bases). Germline CDR1 reads SGHAT; CDR2 reads FQNNGV. The ends were cut back, 1 base at V and 0 bases at J, with 10 bases in the middle. The CDR3 spans 16 residues. The CDR3 here is CASSLGGRSSYNEQFF. The DNA of the CDR3 is TGTGCCAGCAGCTTAGGGGGCCGGAGCTCCTACAATGAGCAGTTCTTC.

In nucleotides, the CDR3 is TGTGCCATCAGTGGCATCGGGAGTTCCTACAATGAGCAGTTCTTC. This sequence encodes CAISGIGSSYNEQFF. V is TRBV10-3 and J is TRBJ2-1; maybe TRBD2 (6 bases). Trimming took 4 bases from V and 1 from J, leaving 11 bases between them. Germline V CDR1 and CDR2: ENHRY, SYGVKD. The CDR3 contains 15 residues.

The CDR3, as DNA: TGTGCCAGCAGCGGGACAGGGGACTACGAGCAGTACGTC. This encodes CASSGTGDYEQYV. The chain links TRBV6-5 to TRBJ2-7; 10 positions match TRBD1. Per the germline V gene, CDR1 is MNHEY and CDR2 is SVGAGI. Unmatched junction bases numbered 2, after V lost 6 bases and J lost 3 bases. The CDR3 is 13 amino acids.

The chain joins TRBV6-5 to TRBJ2-2, with D unclear. Trimming took 5 bases from V and 0 from J, leaving 10 bases between them. This CDR3 comprises 15 residues. The V gene's germline CDR1 is MNHEY and CDR2 SVGAGI. CDR3 coding DNA: TGTGCCAGCAGTAGGAGTACCGCGAACACCGGGGAGCTGTTTTTT. Amino acid sequence: CASSRSTANTGELFF.

The rearrangement joins TRBV5-1 to TRBJ2-6; maybe TRBD2 (5 bases). V lost 2 bases, J lost 4 bases, and 10 bases lay in between. In germline, CDR1 is SGHRS, CDR2 YFSETQ. CDR3 size: 15 residues. CDR3 DNA: TGCGCCAGCAGCTTCGGGGTGGCGGGGGCCAACGTCCTGACTTTC. Protein: CASSFGVAGANVLTF.

This chain joins TRBV28 and TRBJ1-1; 7 positions agree with TRBD1. With V trimmed by 6 bases and J by 4 bases, 8 bases remained unmatched. This CDR3 region has 14 residues. Germline loops: CDR1 MDHEN, CDR2 SYDVKM. The CDR3 protein is CASRRQGLGTEAFF. The CDR3 DNA reads as TGTGCCAGCAGGCGACAGGGTCTAGGCACTGAAGCTTTCTTT.

This clone was recorded only once. The chain uses TRBV19 and TRBJ2-1, with 11 nucleotides matching TRBD1. V lost 5 bases to trimming and J lost 14 bases; unmatched junction nucleotides: 11. Germline CDR1 and CDR2: LNHDA and SQIVND (reference sequence). The CDR3 contains 14 residues. CDR3 residues: CASSEGQGASRKFF. CDR3 DNA: TGTGCCAGTAGTGAAGGACAGGGGGCATCGAGGAAGTTCTTC.

This chain joins TRBV29-1 and TRBJ1-2; 8 nucleotides align to TRBD1. The CDR3 has 14 amino acids. The V segment lost 5 bases and the J segment 3 bases; nucleotides outside the gene matches: 8. In germline, CDR1 is SQVTM, CDR2 ANQGSEA. DNA for the CDR3: TGCAGCGTTTCTACCGGACAGGGACACTATGGCTACACCTTC. This translates into CSVSTGQGHYGYTF.

The chain combines TRBV28 with TRBJ2-7, with D possibly matching TRBD1 (6 bases). Per germline, CDR1 MDHEN and CDR2 SYDVKM. The CDR3 is 13 amino acids. The V end was cut by 1 base, the J end by 11 bases, with 15 bases between. The CDR3 DNA reads as TGTGCCAGCAGTTTATCTAGTTGGCAGGGGAAGTACTTC. Its protein product is CASSLSSWQGKYF. Supplemented by reference TRBV28 and TRBJ2-7, the full variable domain reads DVKVTQSSRYLVKRTGEKVFLECVQDMDHENMFWYRQDPGLGLRLIYFSYDVKMKEKGDIPEGYSVSREKKERFSLILESASTNQTSMYLCASSLSSWQGKYFGPGTRLTVT.

The CDR3 sequence: CASSEGRLQGDEQYF. The CDR3 DNA reads as TGTGCCAGCAGTGAGGGCCGACTTCAAGGGGACGAGCAGTACTTC. The chain uses TRBV2 and TRBJ2-7; TRBD1 might be the D (5 bases). The V end lost 3 bases, the J end lost 5 bases, and 17 bases lay between the germline ends. Germline V gene sequence: CDR1 SNHLY, CDR2 FYNNEI. This CDR3 has 15 amino acids.

V is TRBV5-6 and J is TRBJ2-5; TRBD2 matches 7 bases. CDR3 size: 14 residues. Per the germline V gene, CDR1 is SGHDT and CDR2 is YYEEEE. With 4 bases clipped from V and 5 bases from J, the junction kept 8 bases outside the gene matches. CDR3 protein: CASSPYGGKETQYF. For the CDR3, the DNA is TGTGCCAGCAGCCCCTACGGGGGGAAGGAGACCCAGTACTTC.

The V call is TRBV10-1, the J call TRBJ1-5, with D unresolved. Looked up from germline, CDR1 is WNHNN and CDR2 is SYGVQD (reference sequence). Trimming removed 7 bases from V and 3 bases from J, with 16 bases in between. This CDR3 region has 15 residues. CDR3 in amino acids: CASKMERVNNQPQHF. Here the CDR3 DNA reads TGCGCCAGCAAGATGGAACGGGTTAACAATCAGCCCCAGCATTTT.

This chain joins TRBV6-5 and TRBJ2-3; TRBD1 might be the D (6 bases). V lost 7 bases and J lost 0, with 11 bases in between. Germline V gene data show CDR1 as MNHEY and CDR2 as SVGAGI. The length of the CDR3 is 14 residues. CDR3 sequence (DNA): TGTGCCAGCAAGGACAGTGCTAGCACAGATACGCAGTATTTT. Amino acid sequence: CASKDSASTDTQYF.

The chain couples TRBV7-9 to TRBJ1-4; 7 bases agree with TRBD1. Trimming at V came to 6 bases and at J to 7 bases, leaving 8 bases not matched to a gene. Germline CDR1 reads SEHNR; CDR2 reads FQNEAQ (reference sequence). CDR3 length: 14 amino acids. CDR3 bases: TGTGCCAGCAGTTCGACAGGGTCTGGTGAAAAACTGTTTTTT. Protein sequence: CASSSTGSGEKLFF.

V and J are TRBV10-3 and TRBJ1-4; 11 nucleotides match TRBD1. The J segment lost 3 bases and the V segment lost 2 bases, leaving 2 bases of the junction unmatched. Germline V gene lookup returns CDR1 ENHRY and CDR2 SYGVKD. This CDR3 region has 16 residues. The CDR3 reads CAISEGQGAANEKLFF. The CDR3 nucleotides are TGTGCCATCAGTGAGGGACAGGGGGCGGCTAATGAAAAACTGTTTTTT.

The CDR3 sequence: CASSLNRLRNSPLHF. CDR3 bases: TGTGCCAGCAGCTTAAACCGACTTAGAAATTCACCCCTCCACTTT. The genes are TRBV5-6 and TRBJ1-6; D is ambiguous. V was cut by 2 bases and J by 7 bases, with 13 bases left in between. The germline CDR1 and CDR2 sequences are SGHDT and YYEEEE. The CDR3 has 15 amino acids.

This clone has just a few counts. The V call is TRBV18, the J call TRBJ1-5, with TRBD1 matching 8 bases. The CDR3 totals 16 residues. V lost 5 bases and J lost 7; bases outside the gene matches: 13. Germline V CDR1 and CDR2: KGHSH, LQKENI. In DNA form, the CDR3 reads TGTGCCAGCTCAAAGCCTGGGACAGGCCTCGGGCAGCCCCAGCATTTT. It encodes CASSKPGTGLGQPQHF.

The V and J genes are TRBV28 and TRBJ1-5; D is possibly TRBD1 (6 bases). Trimming pared 4 bases from V and 4 bases from J, leaving 11 bases between. The CDR3 covers 14 residues. Per germline, CDR1 MDHEN and CDR2 SYDVKM. CDR3 in DNA: TGTGCCAGCAGTTCGCTGGGGGCGAATCAGCCCCAGCATTTT. This sequence encodes CASSSLGANQPQHF.